The 3 T cell receptor beta chains below come from one sample, sequenced in a study of shared clonotypes between healthy human individuals. Method: immunoSEQ multiplex PCR; TCRdb's copy keeps in-frame clones and lacks some. The sample lists 1,500,000 or so clones; roughly 96% were seen once. The sample consisted of naive CD4+ T cells sorted from blood. Regarding subset: CD45RA+ positively selected. These receptors were taken from a man under 40 in good health.

This clone showed up just once. J is TRBJ2-1 and V is TRBV18; no reliable D call. CDR3 length: 14 residues. V was clipped by 4 bases and J by 5 bases, with 12 bases between them. The V gene's germline CDR1 is KGHSH and CDR2 LQKENI. The CDR3 loop reads CASSHTAGDNEQFF. The CDR3 bases are TGTGCCAGCTCACACACCGCCGGTGACAATGAGCAGTTCTTC. Drawing the rest from reference TRBV18 and TRBJ2-1, the complete variable domain is NAGVMQNPRHLVRRRGQEARLRCSPMKGHSHVYWYRQLPEEGLKFMVYLQKENIIDESGMPKERFSAEFPKEGPSILRIQQVVRGDSAAYFCASSHTAGDNEQFFGPGTRLTVL.

The chain carries TRBV5-1 and TRBJ2-2; 7 bases agree with TRBD1. V lost 4 bases to trimming and J lost 7 bases; unmatched junction nucleotides: 4. The CDR3 contains 13 residues. CDR1 is SGHRS and CDR2 is YFSETQ in the germline V gene. The CDR3 DNA reads as TGCGCCAGCAGCCAAGGGGGCGGCGGGGAGCTGTTTTTT. This encodes CASSQGGGGELFF.

This clone was counted once. The same CDR3 can be traced to other DNA sequences in this sample. V and J are TRBV28 and TRBJ2-3; 10 bases match TRBD2. The germline V gene has CDR1 MDHEN and CDR2 SYDVKM. J was trimmed by 7 bases and V by 3 bases; bases with no gene match: 4. The CDR3 has 14 amino acids. This CDR3 reads CASSLLAGVNTQYF. CDR3 nucleotides: TGTGCCAGCAGTTTGCTAGCGGGAGTAAATACGCAGTATTTT.